One sample yielded the 17 T cell receptor beta chains listed below, sequenced in a study of blood T cell repertoires in COVID-19. Profiled with immunoSEQ multiplex PCR; TCRdb holds only in-frame clones, not every one. The data contain 250,000 or so clones, around nine tenths of them singletons. The sample comprised peripheral blood. The receptors stem from a woman aged 55 to 70 with acute or convalescent COVID-19.

The rearrangement links TRBV27 to TRBJ1-1, with D possibly being TRBD1 (5 bases). Trimming shortened V by 2 bases and J by 6 bases, and 10 bases separated the two germline ends. CDR3 length equals 13 residues. Looked up from germline, CDR1 is MNHEY and CDR2 is SMNVEV (reference sequence). CDR3 loop: CASSLAGRPEAFF. The CDR3 DNA sequence: TGTGCCAGCAGTTTAGCAGGGCGGCCTGAAGCTTTCTTT.

The chain links TRBV7-8 to TRBJ2-1; 12 bases fit TRBD2. This CDR3 is built from 14 residues. Germline V lookup: CDR1 SGHVS, CDR2 FQNEAQ. The J segment lost 10 bases and the V segment lost 4 bases, leaving 5 bases of the junction unmatched. CDR3 in amino acids: CASSSPGTSGEQFF. CDR3 bases: TGTGCCAGCAGCTCCCCTGGGACTAGCGGGGAGCAGTTCTTC.

This chain uses TRBV5-1 with TRBJ1-4, with 9 bases identical to TRBD1. CDR3 length: 15 residues. CDR1 is SGHRS and CDR2 is YFSETQ in the germline V gene. Unmatched junction bases numbered 3, after V lost 4 bases and J lost 2 bases. CDR3: CASSLTGGTNEKLFF. The CDR3 nucleotides are TGCGCCAGCAGCCTAACAGGGGGCACTAATGAAAAACTGTTTTTT. The full variable domain, with the rest looked up from reference TRBV5-1 and TRBJ1-4, is KAGVTQTPRYLIKTRGQQVTLSCSPISGHRSVSWYQQTPGQGLQFLFEYFSETQRNKGNFPGRFSGRQFSNSRSEMNVSTLELGDSALYLCASSLTGGTNEKLFFGSGTQLSVL.

The chain carries TRBV18 and TRBJ1-2; 9 bases agree with TRBD1. Germline values: CDR1 KGHSH, CDR2 LQKENI. The V segment lost 4 bases and the J segment 1 base; nucleotides outside the gene matches: 4. This CDR3 spans 15 amino acids. CDR3 coding DNA: TGTGCCAGCTCACGGATGACAGGGGGTAACTATGGCTACACCTTC. It yields the protein CASSRMTGGNYGYTF.

The chain joins TRBV2 to TRBJ2-3; the match to TRBD2 covers 13 bases. The junction had 15 bases not matched to a gene; V was cut back by 3 bases and J by 0 bases. Germline lookup yields CDR1 SNHLY and CDR2 FYNNEI. The CDR3 runs 21 residues. The chain's CDR3 is CASSERGVGTSGVSSTDTQYF. Written as DNA, the CDR3 is TGTGCCAGCAGTGAGCGGGGCGTTGGGACTAGCGGGGTGTCCAGCACAGATACGCAGTATTTT.

The gene calls are TRBV30 and TRBJ1-5; a possible D gene is TRBD1 (6 bases). With 1 base removed from V and 6 bases from J, the gap between germline ends came to 10 bases. The CDR3 has 13 residues. Germline V lookup: CDR1 GTSNPN, CDR2 SVGIG (reference sequence). The CDR3 protein is CAWSGGGSQPQHF. The CDR3 nucleotides are TGTGCCTGGAGTGGCGGGGGCAGTCAGCCCCAGCATTTT.

The chain carries TRBV6-1 and TRBJ1-4; TRBD1 matches 7 bases. In germline, CDR1 is MNHNS, CDR2 SASEGT. V dropped 2 bases and J dropped 0; count of bases not matched to a gene: 9. The CDR3 is made up of 18 amino acids. In nucleotides, the CDR3 is TGTGCCAGCAGTGAACCCAGGACAGGTACTGCAACTAATGAAAAACTGTTTTTT. The encoded protein is CASSEPRTGTATNEKLFF.

V and J are TRBV19 and TRBJ1-1; 9 bases match TRBD1. There are 15 residues in the CDR3. Losses at the gene ends were 4 bases for V and 7 bases for J; bases not matched to a gene: 10. The V gene's germline CDR1 is LNHDA and CDR2 SQIVND (reference sequence). CDR3 in DNA: TGTGCCAGTAGTAGTGGACAGGGGAGGAAAAGTGAAGCTTTCTTT. It codes for CASSSGQGRKSEAFF.

The chain recombines TRBV6-5 with TRBJ1-5; possible D gene TRBD1, 5 bases. CDR1 and CDR2 from the germline V gene are MNHEY and SVGAGI. The CDR3 consists of 16 residues. Trimming cost V 2 bases and J 4 bases, with 15 bases left between them. The DNA for the CDR3 is TGTGCCAGCAGTTACGGCGGGACGAACCTTAATCAGCCCCAGCATTTT. Its translation is CASSYGGTNLNQPQHF.

The chain employs TRBV27 and TRBJ2-1; 9 nucleotides line up with TRBD1. Losses at the gene ends were 7 bases for V and 4 bases for J; bases not matched to a gene: 2. CDR1 is MNHEY and CDR2 is SMNVEV in the germline V gene (reference sequence). The CDR3 sequence is 13 residues long. The CDR3 here is CASKGQGYNEQFF. The DNA for the CDR3 is TGTGCCAGCAAAGGACAGGGGTACAATGAGCAGTTCTTC.

The chain links TRBV28 to TRBJ2-1; weak D call: TRBD2 (6 bases). There are 13 residues in the CDR3. The germline V gene encodes CDR1 MDHEN and CDR2 SYDVKM. V was trimmed by 7 bases and J by 5 bases, leaving 12 bases between them. In DNA form, the CDR3 reads TGTGCCAGCACCATTCTAGCGAACAATGAGCAGTTCTTC. Protein: CASTILANNEQFF.

This clone was detected only once. The chain links TRBV27 to TRBJ2-5; tentative D call: TRBD2 (6 bases). The germline V gene encodes CDR1 MNHEY and CDR2 SMNVEV (reference sequence). Trimming took off 11 bases at V and 3 bases at J, with 13 bases between the two ends. CDR3 size: 12 residues. CDR3 coding DNA: TGTGCCGGGGAGGAGGGGAAAGAGACCCAGTACTTC. Translated, it gives CAGEEGKETQYF.

This chain joins TRBV10-2 and TRBJ1-6; tentative D call: TRBD1 (5 bases). Between the trimmed V and J ends, which lost 10 bases and 10 bases, there was a span of 23 bases. Per germline, CDR1 WSHSY and CDR2 SAAADI. This CDR3 contains 15 residues. CDR3 sequence: CATGGGSFLVSPLHF. The CDR3 DNA follows: TGCGCCACCGGTGGGGGGAGCTTCTTGGTCTCACCCCTCCACTTT.

The rearrangement uses TRBV7-9 and TRBJ2-3, with unresolved D. Trimming stripped 8 bases from V and 3 bases from J, with 12 bases between. Germline V gene sequence: CDR1 SEHNR, CDR2 FQNEAQ (reference sequence). This CDR3 contains 13 residues. The CDR3 sequence is CASCLDSTDTQYF. DNA for the CDR3: TGTGCCAGCTGCCTAGATTCGACAGATACGCAGTATTTT.

The CDR3 nucleotides read TGTGCCTGGAGTGGGGGGAGGGATGAAGCTTTCTTT. It codes for CAWSGGRDEAFF. This sequence joins TRBV30 and TRBJ1-1; D perhaps matches TRBD1 (5 bases). The CDR3 runs 12 residues. Trimming removed 1 base from V and 7 bases from J, with 10 bases in between. Looked up from germline, CDR1 is GTSNPN and CDR2 is SVGIG (reference sequence).

The V and J genes are TRBV28 and TRBJ2-7, with a weak D call TRBD1 (6 bases). V lost 2 bases to trimming and J lost 0 bases, with 20 bases between them. The germline CDR1 and CDR2 sequences are MDHEN and SYDVKM. The CDR3 loop spans 18 amino acids. Written as DNA, the CDR3 is TGTGCCAGCAGTTTAACGAAAAAAACCGGGACACTCTCCTACGAGCAGTACTTC. As protein: CASSLTKKTGTLSYEQYF.

The V gene is TRBV7-9, the J gene TRBJ2-3; 8 positions agree with TRBD1. The CDR3 contains 15 residues. CDR1 is SEHNR, CDR2 FQNEAQ, per germline (reference sequence). Trimming removed 1 base from V and 3 bases from J; junction bases left unmatched: 3. The CDR3 protein is CASSLGTGRTDTQYF. In DNA form, the CDR3 reads TGTGCCAGCAGCTTAGGGACAGGGAGGACAGATACGCAGTATTTT.